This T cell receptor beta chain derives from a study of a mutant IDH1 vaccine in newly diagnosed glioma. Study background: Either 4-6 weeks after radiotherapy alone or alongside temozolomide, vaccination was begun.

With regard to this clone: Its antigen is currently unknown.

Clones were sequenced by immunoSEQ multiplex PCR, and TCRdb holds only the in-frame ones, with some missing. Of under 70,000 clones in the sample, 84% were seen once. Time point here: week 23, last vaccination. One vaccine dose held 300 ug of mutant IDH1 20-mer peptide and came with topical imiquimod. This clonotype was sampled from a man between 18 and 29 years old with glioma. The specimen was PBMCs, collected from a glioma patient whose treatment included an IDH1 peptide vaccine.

DNA for the CDR3: TGTGCCAGCAGTGACGGGACAGGGAACACAGATACGCAGTATTTT. It codes for CASSDGTGNTDTQYF. J is TRBJ2-3 and V is TRBV6-4; 9 nucleotides align to TRBD1. The germline CDR1 and CDR2 sequences are MRHNA and SNTAGT. Losses at the gene ends were 2 bases for V and 2 bases for J; bases not matched to a gene: 2. CDR3 length: 15 amino acids.